What follows is one T cell receptor (beta chain) and its context. The identical CDR3 is also encoded by other nucleotide sequences in the sample. The CDR3 is 14 amino acids. CDR1 is GTSNPN, CDR2 SVGIG, per germline (reference sequence). Trimming took off 0 bases at V and 0 bases at J, with 6 bases between the two ends. The data were produced by immunoSEQ multiplex PCR, yet TCRdb's version contains in-frame clones alone and is incomplete. There are about 400,000 clones in the sample; under 90% occur only once, and less than 2% lies in the top ten. These data belong to a study of blood T cell repertoires in COVID-19. Study background: Acute and convalescent COVID-19 samples came from the United States, Italy and Spain.

Assignments of participants to cohorts depended upon their own reported clinical history. The chain employs TRBV30 and TRBJ1-5; D might be TRBD1 (5 bases). Sequencing used PBMCs or T cells enriched from blood (not recorded which). The TCR sequence derives from a woman aged 25 to 39 who had recovered from COVID-19. CDR3 DNA: TGTGCCTGGAGTGTGGGGCGTAGCAATCAGCCCCAGCATTTT. This encodes CAWSVGRSNQPQHF.